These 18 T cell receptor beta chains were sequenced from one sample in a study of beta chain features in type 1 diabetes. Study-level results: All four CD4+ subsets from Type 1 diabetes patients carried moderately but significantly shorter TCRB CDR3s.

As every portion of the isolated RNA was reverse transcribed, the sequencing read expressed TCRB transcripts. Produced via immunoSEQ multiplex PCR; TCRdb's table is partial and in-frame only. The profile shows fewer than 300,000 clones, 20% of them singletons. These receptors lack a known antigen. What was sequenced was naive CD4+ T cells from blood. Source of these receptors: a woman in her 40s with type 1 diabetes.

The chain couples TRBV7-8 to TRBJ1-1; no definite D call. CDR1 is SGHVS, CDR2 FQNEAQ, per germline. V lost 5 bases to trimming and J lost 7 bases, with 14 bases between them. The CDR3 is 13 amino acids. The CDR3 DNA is TGTGCCAGCAGCCCTTCGTGGGGAGGTGAAGCTTTCTTT. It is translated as CASSPSWGGEAFF.

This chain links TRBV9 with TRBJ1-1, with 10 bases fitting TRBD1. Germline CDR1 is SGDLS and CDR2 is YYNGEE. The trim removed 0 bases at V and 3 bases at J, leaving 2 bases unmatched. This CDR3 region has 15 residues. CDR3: CASSVVGTGDTEAFF. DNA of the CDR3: TGTGCCAGCAGCGTAGTGGGGACAGGGGACACTGAAGCTTTCTTT.

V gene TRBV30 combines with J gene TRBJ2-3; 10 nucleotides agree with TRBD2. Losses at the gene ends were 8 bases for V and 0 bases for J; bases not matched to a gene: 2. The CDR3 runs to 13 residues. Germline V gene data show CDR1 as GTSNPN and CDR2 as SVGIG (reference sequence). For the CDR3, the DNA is TGTGCCGGACTAGCGGCTAGCACAGATACGCAGTATTTT. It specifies CAGLAASTDTQYF.

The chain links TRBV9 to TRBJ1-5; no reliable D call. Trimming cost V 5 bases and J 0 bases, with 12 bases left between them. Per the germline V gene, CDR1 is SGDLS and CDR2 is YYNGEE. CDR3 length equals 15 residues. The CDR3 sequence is CASSKSADSNQPQHF. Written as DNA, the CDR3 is TGTGCCAGCAGTAAAAGCGCGGATAGCAATCAGCCCCAGCATTTT.

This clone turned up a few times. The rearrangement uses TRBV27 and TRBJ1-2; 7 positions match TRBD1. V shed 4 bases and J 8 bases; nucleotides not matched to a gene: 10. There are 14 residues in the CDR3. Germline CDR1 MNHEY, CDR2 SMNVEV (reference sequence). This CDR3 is CASSSFDREKGYTF. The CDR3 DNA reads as TGTGCCAGCAGTTCCTTTGACAGGGAGAAGGGCTACACCTTC.

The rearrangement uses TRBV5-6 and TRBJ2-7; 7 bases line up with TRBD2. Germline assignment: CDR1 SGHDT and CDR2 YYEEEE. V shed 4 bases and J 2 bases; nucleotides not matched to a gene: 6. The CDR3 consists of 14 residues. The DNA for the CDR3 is TGTGCCAGCAGCCCCCGGGACTACCCCTACGAGCAGTACTTC. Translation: CASSPRDYPYEQYF.

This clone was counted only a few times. CDR3 protein: CASSWGQGEAQPQHF. The CDR3 DNA reads as TGTGCCAGTAGCTGGGGACAGGGGGAGGCTCAGCCCCAGCATTTT. The rearrangement joins TRBV19 to TRBJ1-5, with 11 bases aligning to TRBD1. CDR3 length: 15 amino acids. CDR1 is LNHDA and CDR2 is SQIVND in the germline V gene (reference sequence). The ends lost 6 bases at V and 6 bases at J; junction bases unmatched: 7.

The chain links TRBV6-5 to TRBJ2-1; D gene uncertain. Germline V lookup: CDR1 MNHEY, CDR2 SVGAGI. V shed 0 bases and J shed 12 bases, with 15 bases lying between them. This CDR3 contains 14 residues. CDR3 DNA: TGTGCCAGCAGTTACTCCCCGCTAGAGTCATGGCAGTTCTTC. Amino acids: CASSYSPLESWQFF.

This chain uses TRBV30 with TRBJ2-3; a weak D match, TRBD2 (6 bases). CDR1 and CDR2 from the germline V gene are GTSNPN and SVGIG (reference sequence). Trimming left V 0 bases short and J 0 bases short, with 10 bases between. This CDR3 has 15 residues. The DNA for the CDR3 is TGTGCCTGGAGTGTAGGAGGGATCAGCACAGATACGCAGTATTTT. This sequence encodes CAWSVGGISTDTQYF.

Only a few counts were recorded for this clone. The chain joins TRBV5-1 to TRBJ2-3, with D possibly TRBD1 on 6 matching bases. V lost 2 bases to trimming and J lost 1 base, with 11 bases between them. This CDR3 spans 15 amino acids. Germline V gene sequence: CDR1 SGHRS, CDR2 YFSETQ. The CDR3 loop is CASSFQGQRTDTQYF. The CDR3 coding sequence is TGCGCCAGCAGCTTCCAGGGACAACGCACAGATACGCAGTATTTT.

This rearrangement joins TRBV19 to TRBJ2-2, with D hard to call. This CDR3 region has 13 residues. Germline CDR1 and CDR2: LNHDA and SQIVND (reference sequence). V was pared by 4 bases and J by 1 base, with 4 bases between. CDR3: CASSTRNTGELFF. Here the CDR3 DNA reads TGTGCCAGTAGTACCCGGAACACCGGGGAGCTGTTTTTT.

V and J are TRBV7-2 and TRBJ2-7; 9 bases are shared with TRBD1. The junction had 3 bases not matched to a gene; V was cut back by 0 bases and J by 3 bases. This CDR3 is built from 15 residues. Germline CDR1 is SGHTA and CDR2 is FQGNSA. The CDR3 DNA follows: TGTGCCAGCAGCTTAGCGACAGGGGGACACTACGAGCAGTACTTC. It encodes CASSLATGGHYEQYF.

Here the CDR3 reads CASSFSGPTDTQYF. In nucleotides, the CDR3 is TGTGCCAGCAGTTTTAGCGGACCGACAGATACGCAGTATTTT. J is TRBJ2-3 and V is TRBV6-5; tentatively, D is TRBD2 (6 bases). The germline V gene encodes CDR1 MNHEY and CDR2 SVGAGI. V gave up 4 bases and J gave up 3 bases, with 11 bases separating them. The CDR3 runs to 14 residues.

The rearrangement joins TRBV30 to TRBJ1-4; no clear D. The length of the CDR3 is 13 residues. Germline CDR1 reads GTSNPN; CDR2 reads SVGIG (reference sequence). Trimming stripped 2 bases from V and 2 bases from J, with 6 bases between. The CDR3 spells CAWSLRTNEKLFF. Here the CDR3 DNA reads TGTGCCTGGAGTTTGAGGACTAATGAAAAACTGTTTTTT.

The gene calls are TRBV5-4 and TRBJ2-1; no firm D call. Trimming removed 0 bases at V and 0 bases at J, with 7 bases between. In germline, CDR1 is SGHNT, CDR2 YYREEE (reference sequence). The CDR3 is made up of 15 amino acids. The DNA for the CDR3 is TGTGCCAGCAGCTTGGTACTGAGCTCCTACAATGAGCAGTTCTTC. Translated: CASSLVLSSYNEQFF. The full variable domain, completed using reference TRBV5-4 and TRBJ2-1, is ETGVTQSPTHLIKTRGQQVTLRCSSQSGHNTVSWYQQALGQGPQFIFQYYREEENGRGNFPPRFSGLQFPNYSSELNVNALELDDSALYLCASSLVLSSYNEQFFGPGTRLTVL.

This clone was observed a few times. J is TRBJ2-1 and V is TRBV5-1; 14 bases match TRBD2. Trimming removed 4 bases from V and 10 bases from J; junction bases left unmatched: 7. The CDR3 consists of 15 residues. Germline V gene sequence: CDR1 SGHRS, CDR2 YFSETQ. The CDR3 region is CASSPAGTSGSEQFF. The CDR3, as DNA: TGCGCCAGCAGCCCGGCCGGGACTAGCGGGAGCGAGCAGTTCTTC.

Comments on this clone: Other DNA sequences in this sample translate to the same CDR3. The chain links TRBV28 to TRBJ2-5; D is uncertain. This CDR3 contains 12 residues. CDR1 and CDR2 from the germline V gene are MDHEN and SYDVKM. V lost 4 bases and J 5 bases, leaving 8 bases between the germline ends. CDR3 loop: CASSSSRETQYF. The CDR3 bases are TGTGCCAGCAGTTCCTCGCGGGAGACCCAGTACTTC.

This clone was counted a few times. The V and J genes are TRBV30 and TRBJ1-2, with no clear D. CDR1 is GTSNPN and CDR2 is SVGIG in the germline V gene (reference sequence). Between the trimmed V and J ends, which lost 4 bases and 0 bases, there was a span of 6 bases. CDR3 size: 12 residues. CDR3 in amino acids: CAWKRANYGYTF. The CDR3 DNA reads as TGTGCCTGGAAGCGAGCTAACTATGGCTACACCTTC.